The table lists the clone carrying this TCR beta chain with a few counts. The source of the sample is a study of type 1 and type 2 diabetes patients. Study-level background: Donors were type 1 diabetes, type 2 diabetes, or nondiabetic controls.

Germline assignment: CDR1 MDHEN and CDR2 SYDVKM. CDR3 size: 12 residues. Trimming cost V 3 bases and J 6 bases, with 6 bases left between them. The PCR template was genomic DNA. Multiplex PCR with 30 forward and 13 reverse primers amplified the TCR beta CDR3. TCRdb re-called the multiplex PCR reads through MiXCR, storing one row per CDR3 protein. Seen here are fewer than 350,000 distinct CDR3 sequences, roughly 50% observed once, and the top ten hold roughly an eighth. The TCR comes from a man between 18 and 35 years old with type 2 diabetes. V is TRBV28 and J is TRBJ2-1; D is uncertain. The specimen sequenced was peripheral blood mononuclear cells (PBMCs). The CDR3 is CASSFSGNEQFF. DNA of the CDR3: TGTGCCAGCAGTTTTTCCGGCAATGAGCAGTTCTTC. Together with reference TRBV28 and TRBJ2-1, the CDR3 gives the full variable domain: DVKVTQSSRYLVKRTGEKVFLECVQDMDHENMFWYRQDPGLGLRLIYFSYDVKMKEKGDIPEGYSVSREKKERFSLILESASTNQTSMYLCASSFSGNEQFFGPGTRLTVL.